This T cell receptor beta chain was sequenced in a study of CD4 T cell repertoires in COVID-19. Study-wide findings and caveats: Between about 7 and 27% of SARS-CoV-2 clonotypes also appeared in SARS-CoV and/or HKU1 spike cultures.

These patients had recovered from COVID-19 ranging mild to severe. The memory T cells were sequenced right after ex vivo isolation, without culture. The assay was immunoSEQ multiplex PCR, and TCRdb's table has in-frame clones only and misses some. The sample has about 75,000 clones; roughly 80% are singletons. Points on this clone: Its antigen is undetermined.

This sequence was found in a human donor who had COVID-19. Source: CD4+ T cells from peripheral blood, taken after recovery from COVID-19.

CDR3 residues: CASSKFGRESSYEQYF. CDR3 in DNA: TGTGCCAGCAGCAAATTCGGTAGGGAGAGCTCCTACGAGCAGTACTTC. The chain has TRBV21-1 and TRBJ2-7; no check of the table's D call, TRBD2, against the DNA was made. TRBV21-1 is assigned pseudogene status. This CDR3 region has 16 residues.